The 20 T cell receptor beta chains below all came from one sample that was sequenced in a study of Ad26.COV2.S vaccination and SARS-CoV-2 variants. The method was immunoSEQ multiplex PCR; TCRdb's version includes in-frame clones alone and lacks a portion of them. In the table there are about 400,000 clones, approximately 89% of which are singletons. Sample treatment: some 20 received Ad26.COV2.S at low or high dose, single or two shots; 5 received placebo; per-sample allocation not given. The samples date from day 63 after the first vaccine or placebo injection. This specimen consisted of peripheral blood, obtained in a trial of Ad26.COV2.S vaccine versus placebo. The origin of the receptors is a person between 18 and 65 years old who received the Ad26.COV2.S COVID-19 vaccine or a placebo.

The chain uses TRBV2 and TRBJ1-4, with 9 bases matching TRBD1. Germline V gene data show CDR1 as SNHLY and CDR2 as FYNNEI. After removal of 4 bases from V and 7 bases from J, the junction contained 7 bases not matched to a gene. This CDR3 has 15 amino acids. This CDR3 is CASSGQGQGTEKLFF. CDR3 sequence (DNA): TGTGCCAGCAGTGGGCAGGGACAGGGAACTGAAAAACTGTTTTTT.

The V and J genes are TRBV4-2 and TRBJ2-1; 11 bases line up with TRBD2. The CDR3 is 16 amino acids. The germline V gene encodes CDR1 LGHNA and CDR2 YNFKEQ. V lost 4 bases, J lost 3 bases, and 5 bases stayed unmatched. The CDR3 region has the DNA TGTGCCAGCAGCCCGACCGGGACTAGCGGCTACAATGAGCAGTTCTTC. The encoded protein is CASSPTGTSGYNEQFF.

This rearrangement joins TRBV6-6 to TRBJ2-2; D is possibly TRBD1 (6 bases). Trimming cost V 2 bases and J 4 bases, with 11 bases left between them. Germline-derived CDR1 and CDR2 are MNHNY and SVGAGI (reference sequence). The CDR3 spans 15 residues. CDR3 DNA sequence: TGTGCCAGCAGTTACGCAGGGGTAGGCACCGGGGAGCTGTTTTTT. Its translation is CASSYAGVGTGELFF.

The chain combines TRBV11-2 with TRBJ2-1; 13 nucleotides line up with TRBD2. V was clipped by 5 bases and J by 6 bases; unmatched bases: 4. The CDR3 covers 15 residues. CDR1 and CDR2 (germline): SGHAT, FQNNGV. The DNA for the CDR3 is TGTGCCAGCAGCCCCCGGACTAGCGGGAGCAATGAGCAGTTCTTC. Translation gives CASSPRTSGSNEQFF.

The chain combines TRBV28 with TRBJ2-7; tentative D call: TRBD1 (7 bases). This CDR3 has 16 residues. The V end lost 5 bases, the J end lost 2 bases, and 19 bases lay between the germline ends. From germline, CDR1 is MDHEN and CDR2 SYDVKM. Here the CDR3 DNA reads TGTGCCAGCAGTCCTTCAGGGGGGTCGGACCCCTACGAGCAGTACTTC. Its translation: CASSPSGGSDPYEQYF.

J is TRBJ1-5 and V is TRBV28, with D maybe TRBD1 (6 bases). The V and J ends lost 7 bases and 7 bases respectively, with 11 bases between them. This CDR3 contains 12 residues. Germline V gene lookup returns CDR1 MDHEN and CDR2 SYDVKM. DNA of the CDR3: TGTGCCAGCACAGGGGATTTGCAGCCCCAGCATTTT. The encoded protein is CASTGDLQPQHF.

This chain uses TRBV5-6 with TRBJ1-1; 8 bases align to TRBD1. CDR3 size: 16 residues. CDR1 is SGHDT and CDR2 is YYEEEE in the germline V gene. Germline trimming cut 3 bases from V and 5 bases from J; bases unmatched to any gene: 12. This CDR3 reads CASSWLGQGLDTEAFF. The CDR3 DNA follows: TGTGCCAGCAGCTGGCTCGGACAGGGCCTGGATACTGAAGCTTTCTTT.

The V call is TRBV19, the J call TRBJ2-1, with TRBD2 identical over 9 bases. Trimming took 3 bases from V and 5 from J; bases not matched to a gene: 8. Germline V gene lookup returns CDR1 LNHDA and CDR2 SQIVND (reference sequence). The length of the CDR3 is 16 residues. This chain's CDR3 is CASSIVRGLADNEQFF. CDR3 sequence (DNA): TGTGCCAGTAGTATTGTTAGGGGACTAGCAGACAATGAGCAGTTCTTC.

The chain recombines TRBV19 with TRBJ1-1, with D possibly being TRBD1 (6 bases). The CDR3 is 14 amino acids. V lost 5 bases to trimming and J lost 4 bases, with 14 bases between them. Germline V lookup: CDR1 LNHDA, CDR2 SQIVND (reference sequence). In DNA, the CDR3 is TGTGCCAGTAGTTGGGGGGGCGGCCGCACTGAAGCTTTCTTT. Its protein product is CASSWGGGRTEAFF.

This clone was recorded once. This sequence joins TRBV7-9 and TRBJ1-2; TRBD1 is a possible D gene (5 bases). The germline V gene has CDR1 SEHNR and CDR2 FQNEAQ (reference sequence). There are 13 residues in the CDR3. Trimming left V 1 base short and J 7 bases short, with 10 bases between. CDR3 sequence (DNA): TGTGCCAGCAGCTTAGGGCAGGGAAGTGGCTACACCTTC. Translated: CASSLGQGSGYTF.

The rearrangement links TRBV6-5 to TRBJ2-2; maybe TRBD2 (7 bases). The CDR3 covers 15 residues. The V gene's germline CDR1 is MNHEY and CDR2 SVGAGI. Trimming pared 8 bases from V and 3 bases from J, leaving 16 bases between. The CDR3 here is CASVRGEGDTGELFF. CDR3 sequence (DNA): TGTGCCAGCGTGAGGGGGGAGGGTGACACCGGGGAGCTGTTTTTT.

V gene TRBV28 combines with J gene TRBJ2-7; TRBD1 matches at 8 bases. The V gene end was trimmed by 9 bases and the J gene end by 5 bases; junction bases not matched to a gene: 6. This CDR3 is built from 12 residues. Germline lookup yields CDR1 MDHEN and CDR2 SYDVKM. Written as DNA, the CDR3 is TGTGCCAGTGGACAGGGCGACAACGAGCAGTACTTC. Translating gives CASGQGDNEQYF.

This clone was picked up a small number of times. The same CDR3 is also encoded by other DNA sequences in this sample. The chain employs TRBV10-1 and TRBJ2-1; maybe TRBD1 (6 bases). The CDR3 sequence is 15 residues long. V dropped 2 bases and J dropped 0 bases, with 8 bases sitting between them. Germline CDR1 is WNHNN and CDR2 is SYGVQD (reference sequence). The DNA for the CDR3 is TGCGCCAGCAGTGAGAGGGGGAGCTCCTACAATGAGCAGTTCTTC. Translation gives CASSERGSSYNEQFF.

The chain has TRBV3-1 (or the pseudogene TRBV3-2) and TRBJ1-1; 12 nucleotides match TRBD1. The germline gives CDR1 LGHDT, CDR2 YNNKEL (reference sequence). The trim removed 3 bases at V and 6 bases at J, leaving 8 bases unmatched. The CDR3 loop spans 16 amino acids. As DNA, the CDR3 is TGTGCCAGCAGCCATCTTCGGGACAGGGGGCCCCCTGAAGCTTTCTTT. Residues: CASSHLRDRGPPEAFF.

The chain uses TRBV18 and TRBJ1-1; D not certain. V was trimmed by 2 bases and J by 1 base, leaving 11 bases between them. Germline V gene lookup returns CDR1 KGHSH and CDR2 LQKENI. The CDR3 spans 15 residues. In DNA, the CDR3 is TGTGCCAGCTCACCAGGGCGCAGGCCGAACACTGAAGCTTTCTTT. This sequence encodes CASSPGRRPNTEAFF.

This chain joins TRBV20-1 and TRBJ2-7; D unresolved. This CDR3 has 10 residues. Germline loops: CDR1 DFQATT, CDR2 SNEGSKA (reference sequence). With 6 bases removed from V and 0 bases from J, the gap between germline ends came to 3 bases. The DNA for the CDR3 is TGCAGTGCGGTCTCCTACGAGCAGTACTTC. Its protein is CSAVSYEQYF.

This chain joins TRBV2 and TRBJ2-1; TRBD2 matches at 10 bases. The V gene's germline CDR1 is SNHLY and CDR2 FYNNEI. CDR3 size: 14 residues. V was clipped by 8 bases and J by 5 bases; unmatched bases: 6. The CDR3 here is CASLGLAANNEQFF. CDR3 nucleotide sequence: TGTGCCAGCCTCGGACTAGCGGCCAACAATGAGCAGTTCTTC.

In regard to this clone: Distinct nucleotide sequences in the sample also encode this CDR3. This rearrangement joins TRBV28 to TRBJ2-7; weak D call: TRBD2 (5 bases). Germline V gene lookup returns CDR1 MDHEN and CDR2 SYDVKM. This CDR3 has 12 amino acids. V was clipped by 5 bases and J by 4 bases, with 9 bases between them. CDR3 nucleotides: TGTGCCAGCAGTCCTCCGGGGTACGAGCAGTACTTC. It is translated as CASSPPGYEQYF.

The chain joins TRBV11-3 to TRBJ1-6; 7 nucleotides match TRBD1. Germline V gene lookup returns CDR1 SGHNT and CDR2 YENEEA. V was pared by 4 bases and J by 6 bases, with 6 bases of the junction left unmatched. The CDR3 extends over 15 amino acids. The CDR3 loop reads CASSSADRINSPLHF. DNA of the CDR3: TGTGCCAGCAGCTCCGCGGACAGGATTAATTCACCCCTCCACTTT.

This clone was seen a single time. Given a much more abundant clone one base away, this may be a read error. The genes are TRBV7-6 and TRBJ2-1; no clear D gene. V lost 5 bases to trimming and J lost 5 bases, with 4 bases between them. CDR3 length: 11 amino acids. Germline V gives CDR1 SGHVS, CDR2 FNYEAQ. The chain's CDR3 is CASSRNNEQFF. For the CDR3, the DNA is TGTGCCAGCAGCCGAAACAATGAGCAGTTCTTC. The full variable domain, in which reference TRBV7-6 and TRBJ2-1 provide the parts outside the CDR3, is GAGVSQSPRYKVTKRGQDVALRCDPISGHVSLYWYRQALGQGPEFLTYFNYEAQQDKSGLPNDRFSAERPEGSISTLTIQRTEQRDSAMYRCASSRNNEQFFGPGTRLTVL.